This T cell receptor beta chain was found in a study of prognosis after radiotherapy for stage I lung cancer. Study results and caveats: Tumor-specific status of the expanded TCR clones was not determined in the analysis.

Patients were all node-negative on CT and PET/CT, lacking prior chemotherapy, radiotherapy or other malignancies. Ten or more counts support this clonotype. Its antigen is currently unknown. CDR1 and CDR2 (germline): SGHTS, YDEGEE. Trimming left V 2 bases short and J 6 bases short, with 18 bases between. The CDR3 is made up of 16 amino acids. With two-round multiplex PCR, TCR beta CDR3 sequences were amplified from genomic DNA. Gene-specific TRBV and TRBJ primers were used in PCR round one. In TCRdb, the multiplex PCR reads were re-called with MiXCR into one record per CDR3 protein. Of more than 15,000 distinct CDR3 sequences detected, approximately 15% appear once; the ten largest clones hold over 30%.

The clonotype was recovered from a donor over 45 with non-small cell lung cancer. This chain connects TRBV5-8 to TRBJ2-1; D is unclear. Here the sequenced sample was PBMCs, taken before or after stereotactic body radiation therapy (not recorded which). The CDR3, as DNA: TGTGCCAGCAGCTTCGTTAGTTTTACTCGAGGCAATGAGCAGTTCTTC. It specifies CASSFVSFTRGNEQFF.